This TCR beta chain was sequenced during a study of T cell repertoires in cytomegalovirus infection. There are a few counts of this clonotype. Its antigen is unidentified. Germline CDR1 reads DFQATT; CDR2 reads SNEGSKA (reference sequence). The CDR3 length is 14 residues. V gave up 1 base and J gave up 9 bases, with 16 bases separating them. TCRdb reanalysed the reads using MiXCR and keeps one entry per CDR3 protein. The table shows hundreds of thousands of distinct CDR3 sequences, with 30% to 40% occurring only once. V is TRBV20-1 and J is TRBJ2-1, with D unclear. Specimen: cultured PBMCs, collected from culture after CMV antigen stimulation. The clonotype originates from a human donor in good health (CMV status not recorded). Some clones in this sample may be carry-over from other donors' samples. CDR3 sequence reads: CSARADQSTGEQFF. CDR3 nucleotides: TGCAGTGCTAGAGCCGACCAGTCCACGGGTGAGCAGTTCTTC.